Following are 17 T cell receptor beta chains from one sample sequenced in a study of shared clonotypes between healthy human individuals (TCRdb year 2020). Libraries were made using the immunoSEQ multiplex PCR assay. The immuneACCESS repertoire file appears here via TCRdb, limited to in-frame rearrangements. These files lack a portion of the clones; in checked studies, under half of the deficit traces to unresolved V genes, and the cause of the others is not known. The sample table lists roughly 2 million clones, under 97% of them with a count of one. The ten largest account for roughly 0.13% of the sample. What was sequenced was naive CD4+ T cells sorted from blood. What this sample's cell subset or site label stands for: CD45RA+ positively selected. All receptors derive from a young man in good health.

The chain has TRBV6-1 and TRBJ1-2; the match to TRBD1 covers 9 bases. CDR3 length equals 14 residues. With V trimmed by 6 bases and J by 7 bases, 9 bases remained unmatched. Germline V gene sequence: CDR1 MNHNS, CDR2 SASEGT. CDR3 in DNA: TGTGCCAGCAGCCTTGGGGGACAGGGCAGTGGCTACACCTTC. This translates into CASSLGGQGSGYTF.

This rearrangement joins TRBV7-2 to TRBJ1-3; 8 bases are a match to TRBD1. Trimming took 5 bases from V and 3 from J; bases not matched to a gene: 6. The germline CDR1 and CDR2 sequences are SGHTA and FQGNSA. This CDR3 spans 15 amino acids. The CDR3 sequence: CASSLQGVGGNTIYF. In DNA form, the CDR3 reads TGTGCCAGCAGCCTACAGGGGGTTGGTGGAAACACCATATATTTT.

CDR3 DNA sequence: TGTGCCAGCAGTGAAGCTTCGGAAAAAGAGACCCAGTACTTC. Its translation: CASSEASEKETQYF. The V gene is TRBV6-1, the J gene TRBJ2-5, with D uncertain. The germline V gene has CDR1 MNHNS and CDR2 SASEGT. V lost 0 bases, J lost 3 bases, and 8 bases lay in between. The CDR3 extends over 14 amino acids.

V gene TRBV5-4 combines with J gene TRBJ1-4; 10 nucleotides line up with TRBD1. Germline V gives CDR1 SGHNT, CDR2 YYREEE (reference sequence). The CDR3 spans 17 residues. V was clipped by 4 bases and J by 7 bases; unmatched bases: 13. CDR3 coding DNA: TGTGCCAGCAGCCCCGGGACAGGGGCCCCCAACGTTGAAAAACTGTTTTTT. It specifies CASSPGTGAPNVEKLFF.

The chain carries TRBV7-9 and TRBJ2-3; a possible D gene is TRBD2 (5 bases). The CDR3 loop spans 16 amino acids. Trimming left V 4 bases short and J 4 bases short, with 18 bases between. CDR1 is SEHNR and CDR2 is FQNEAQ in the germline V gene (reference sequence). The CDR3 DNA reads as TGTGCCAGCAGCTCCCGGACCGGGATCATCCCAGATACGCAGTATTTT. Translated, it gives CASSSRTGIIPDTQYF.

V gene TRBV5-1 combines with J gene TRBJ1-2; D ambiguous. This CDR3 has 16 residues. CDR1 SGHRS and CDR2 YFSETQ come from the germline V gene. Trimming shortened V by 3 bases and J by 0 bases, and 15 bases separated the two germline ends. CDR3 residues: CASSSLVPHANYGYTF. CDR3 coding DNA: TGCGCCAGCAGCTCCCTTGTGCCTCACGCTAACTATGGCTACACCTTC.

This clone was seen a few times. The chain links TRBV2 to TRBJ1-1, with D possibly matching TRBD1 (5 bases). Trimming removed 6 bases at V and 3 bases at J, with 11 bases between. CDR1 is SNHLY, CDR2 FYNNEI, per germline. The CDR3 spans 13 residues. For the CDR3, the DNA is TGTGCCAGCAGAACCACAGGAGACACTGAAGCTTTCTTT. Translated, it gives CASRTTGDTEAFF.

The table lists this clone with a count of one. This chain uses TRBV10-3 with TRBJ2-5; D uncertain. The J call is doubtful: the DNA matches TRBJ2-7 better. The V gene's germline CDR1 is ENHRY and CDR2 SYGVKD. This CDR3 spans 12 amino acids. Here the CDR3 DNA reads TGTGCCATCAGTGAAGTCTCCTACGAGCAGTACTTC. Translated, it gives CAISEVSYEQYF.

Concerning this clone itself: The same CDR3 can be traced to other DNA sequences in this sample. The DNA of the CDR3 is TGTGCCAGCTCACCCCTCTCCTACGAGCAGTACTTC. This translates into CASSPLSYEQYF. The rearrangement links TRBV18 to TRBJ2-7, with unresolved D. Trimming took 3 bases from V and 0 from J, leaving 3 bases between them. Germline V lookup: CDR1 KGHSH, CDR2 LQKENI. CDR3 size: 12 residues.

Only one count was recorded for this clone. The chain recombines TRBV27 with TRBJ2-1, with 7 bases fitting TRBD2. The V gene end was trimmed by 7 bases and the J gene end by 4 bases; junction bases not matched to a gene: 10. The germline gives CDR1 MNHEY, CDR2 SMNVEV (reference sequence). The CDR3 extends over 15 amino acids. The chain's CDR3 is CASTTQRDRYNEQFF. The CDR3 bases are TGTGCCAGCACCACCCAGCGGGATAGGTACAATGAGCAGTTCTTC.

CDR3 sequence: CASSKLGQGKNIQYF. The CDR3 coding sequence is TGTGCCAGCAGTAAACTCGGACAGGGGAAAAACATTCAGTACTTC. The rearrangement joins TRBV6-5 to TRBJ2-4; TRBD1 matches 9 bases. V dropped 5 bases and J dropped 4; count of bases not matched to a gene: 6. From germline, CDR1 is MNHEY and CDR2 SVGAGI. The CDR3 runs to 15 residues.

Comment on this clone: Additional DNA sequences in this sample encode the identical CDR3. The chain combines TRBV18 with TRBJ2-3; D is unresolved. The CDR3 totals 13 residues. Germline CDR1 is KGHSH and CDR2 is LQKENI. V was trimmed by 3 bases and J by 3 bases, leaving 7 bases between them. In DNA, the CDR3 is TGTGCCAGCTCACCGAAGCTAACAGATACGCAGTATTTT. This codes for CASSPKLTDTQYF.

This clone was seen only once. V and J are TRBV7-9 and TRBJ2-5; D unresolved. Germline lookup yields CDR1 SEHNR and CDR2 FQNEAQ (reference sequence). V lost 1 base and J lost 4, with 10 bases in between. This CDR3 comprises 14 residues. In nucleotides, the CDR3 is TGTGCCAGCAGCTTAGATTGGTTGTCAGAGACCCAGTACTTC. This codes for CASSLDWLSETQYF.

The rearrangement joins TRBV27 to TRBJ2-1; TRBD2 matches 8 bases. This CDR3 region has 14 residues. V shed 3 bases and J 4 bases; nucleotides not matched to a gene: 2. CDR1 and CDR2 from the germline V gene are MNHEY and SMNVEV (reference sequence). The CDR3 region is CASSFKRGYNEQFF. The CDR3 DNA follows: TGTGCCAGCAGTTTCAAGCGGGGGTACAATGAGCAGTTCTTC.

This rearrangement joins TRBV4-3 to TRBJ2-7; 10 bases are shared with TRBD2. V trimming: 2 bases; J trimming: 7 bases; junction bases outside the gene matches: 8. Germline V gene data show CDR1 as LGHNA and CDR2 as YSLEER. This CDR3 has 15 residues. The CDR3 DNA reads TGCGCCAGCAGCCAAAATGGACTAGCGGTGGAGGAGCAGTACTTC. It encodes CASSQNGLAVEEQYF.

The CDR3 protein is CASSRLALSTDTQYF. DNA of the CDR3: TGTGCCAGCAGCAGACTAGCGCTTAGCACAGATACGCAGTATTTT. The chain employs TRBV9 and TRBJ2-3; TRBD2 matches 8 bases. The germline gives CDR1 SGDLS, CDR2 YYNGEE. The CDR3 contains 15 residues. The V gene end was trimmed by 4 bases and the J gene end by 0 bases; junction bases not matched to a gene: 4.

This chain's CDR3 is CASSGAGTNTGELFF. In DNA, the CDR3 is TGTGCCAGCTCCGGGGCAGGGACGAACACCGGGGAGCTGTTTTTT. V gene TRBV6-5 combines with J gene TRBJ2-2, with D perhaps assigned TRBD1 or TRBD2 (5 bases each). V was pared by 8 bases and J by 0 bases, with 13 bases between. The germline V gene encodes CDR1 MNHEY and CDR2 SVGAGI. The CDR3 is 15 residues long.